The 18 T cell receptor beta chains given below trace back to one sample, sequenced in a study of blood T cell repertoires in COVID-19. TCRdb's table, derived via immunoSEQ multiplex PCR, lists solely in-frame clones and lacks some. The repertoire includes 70,000 to 95,000 clones, roughly 79% of them detected once, and 20% to 25% sits in the top ten. The sample taken for sequencing was peripheral blood. All receptors come from an older woman with acute or convalescent COVID-19.

The chain links TRBV28 to TRBJ1-1; 9 bases line up with TRBD1. Germline CDR1 and CDR2: MDHEN and SYDVKM. J lost 5 bases, V lost 8 bases, and 6 bases had no gene match. The CDR3 has 13 amino acids. DNA for the CDR3: TGTGCCAGCGGGACAGGGCTGGGAACTGAAGCTTTCTTT. Its translation is CASGTGLGTEAFF.

As DNA, the CDR3 is TGTGCCAGCAGCGGGGGGAGGGCAGGGGTACTGGATGAGCAGTTCTTC. It translates to CASSGGRAGVLDEQFF. The rearrangement joins TRBV9 to TRBJ2-1, with D possibly TRBD2 on 7 matching bases. Germline CDR1 SGDLS, CDR2 YYNGEE. Trimming cost V 3 bases and J 8 bases, with 21 bases left between them. The length of the CDR3 is 16 residues. Complete variable domain (other parts from reference TRBV9 and TRBJ2-1): DSGVTQTPKHLITATGQRVTLRCSPRSGDLSVYWYQQSLDQGLQFLIQYYNGEERAKGNILERFSAQQFPDLHSELNLSSLELGDSALYFCASSGGRAGVLDEQFFGPGTRLTVL.

J is TRBJ1-3 and V is TRBV11-2; 7 positions match TRBD1. After removal of 4 bases from V and 4 bases from J, the junction contained 4 bases not matched to a gene. Germline lookup yields CDR1 SGHAT and CDR2 FQNNGV. The CDR3 has 14 residues. The CDR3 DNA reads TGTGCCAGCAGCTCCCACAGGGGAGGAAACACCATATATTTT. It specifies CASSSHRGGNTIYF.

This chain connects TRBV6-1 to TRBJ2-7; 9 bases line up with TRBD2. The CDR3 is 16 residues long. Trimming cost V 4 bases and J 4 bases; bases outside gene matches: 11. Germline CDR1 MNHNS, CDR2 SASEGT. As DNA, the CDR3 is TGTGCCAGCAGTGTTCGGCTAGCGGGACCAATTTACGAGCAGTACTTC. Amino acids: CASSVRLAGPIYEQYF.

This sequence joins TRBV18 and TRBJ2-7; tentative D call: TRBD1 (5 bases). V was cut by 3 bases and J by 5 bases, with 8 bases left in between. CDR1 and CDR2 from the germline V gene are KGHSH and LQKENI. There are 12 residues in the CDR3. CDR3 coding DNA: TGTGCCAGCTCACCGGTAGGGGACGAGCAGTACTTC. It translates to CASSPVGDEQYF.

This clone was counted a few times. The CDR3 region has the DNA TGTGCCAGCCTGGTGGGACTAACCGGGGAGCTGTTTTTT. This sequence encodes CASLVGLTGELFF. The chain has TRBV28 and TRBJ2-2; the match to TRBD2 covers 7 bases. V trimming: 8 bases; J trimming: 5 bases; junction bases outside the gene matches: 5. The germline CDR1 and CDR2 sequences are MDHEN and SYDVKM. This CDR3 spans 13 amino acids. Full variable domain (rest looked up from reference TRBV28 and TRBJ2-2): DVKVTQSSRYLVKRTGEKVFLECVQDMDHENMFWYRQDPGLGLRLIYFSYDVKMKEKGDIPEGYSVSREKKERFSLILESASTNQTSMYLCASLVGLTGELFFGEGSRLTVL.

The chain couples TRBV7-9 to TRBJ2-1; D is perhaps TRBD1 (6 bases). In germline, CDR1 is SEHNR, CDR2 FQNEAQ (reference sequence). Trimming took off 5 bases at V and 7 bases at J, with 27 bases between the two ends. This CDR3 region has 18 residues. The DNA for the CDR3 is TGTGCCAGCAGCCCCGAGGGGGTTAGGAGAGGCTTCGGGAATGAGCAGTTCTTC. This translates into CASSPEGVRRGFGNEQFF.

This clone was picked up a small number of times. The gene calls are TRBV21-1 and TRBJ1-1; the table calls TRBD1, which could not be checked here. TRBV21-1 is an annotated pseudogene. The CDR3 consists of 14 residues. CDR3 loop: CASVGDKANTEAFF. CDR3 bases: TGTGCCAGCGTAGGGGACAAGGCTAACACTGAAGCTTTCTTT.

The J gene is TRBJ1-5, the V gene TRBV19; D might be TRBD1 (6 bases). The CDR3 has 15 amino acids. CDR1 and CDR2 (germline): LNHDA, SQIVND (reference sequence). V shed 5 bases and J shed 2 bases, with 13 bases lying between them. In DNA form, the CDR3 reads TGTGCCAGTAGTGAAGGGGGAAGGGGCAATCAGCCCCAGCATTTT. This codes for CASSEGGRGNQPQHF.

The chain couples TRBV18 to TRBJ2-3; D perhaps matches TRBD1 (6 bases). The V and J ends lost 1 base and 0 bases respectively, with 11 bases between them. Germline V CDR1 and CDR2: KGHSH, LQKENI. The CDR3 spans 16 residues. The CDR3 sequence is CASSPRQVSSTDTQYF. CDR3 coding DNA: TGTGCCAGCTCACCACGACAGGTCTCTAGCACAGATACGCAGTATTTT.

The chain recombines TRBV29-1 with TRBJ1-2; 7 bases match TRBD1. Germline CDR1 and CDR2: SQVTM and ANQGSEA. V was clipped by 3 bases and J by 8 bases; unmatched bases: 9. The CDR3 contains 13 residues. CDR3 DNA sequence: TGCAGCGTTGAGCCATGGACAGGAGAGGGCTACACCTTC. Its protein product is CSVEPWTGEGYTF.

V gene TRBV10-3 combines with J gene TRBJ1-1; D remains unclear. CDR3 length equals 13 residues. Deletions cut 4 bases from V and 1 base from J, with 7 bases between. The germline gives CDR1 ENHRY, CDR2 SYGVKD. The CDR3 sequence: CAISAQANTEAFF. CDR3 sequence (DNA): TGTGCCATCAGTGCCCAAGCGAACACTGAAGCTTTCTTT.

V is TRBV6-1 and J is TRBJ2-1, with D perhaps matching TRBD2 (6 bases). The CDR3 extends over 15 amino acids. In germline, CDR1 is MNHNS, CDR2 SASEGT. V was clipped by 5 bases and J by 0 bases, with 11 bases between them. The CDR3 DNA follows: TGTGCCAGCAGTCGGGACTCTTCCTCCTACAATGAGCAGTTCTTC. Its protein is CASSRDSSSYNEQFF.

The chain is built from TRBV15 and TRBJ2-7, with a tentative D call TRBD1 (6 bases). Germline CDR1 LNHNV, CDR2 YYDKDF (reference sequence). This CDR3 has 15 amino acids. Trimming took off 1 base at V and 6 bases at J, with 16 bases between the two ends. The CDR3 region is CATSRVLTGLGEQYF. CDR3 DNA: TGTGCCACCAGCAGAGTTCTTACAGGGCTCGGCGAGCAGTACTTC.

For the CDR3, the DNA is TGTGCCAGCAGGTTTTATGAGAGAGTGAACAATGAGCAGTTCTTC. Residues: CASRFYERVNNEQFF. The rearrangement uses TRBV27 and TRBJ2-1; D remains ambiguous. Germline loops: CDR1 MNHEY, CDR2 SMNVEV (reference sequence). Trimming pared 6 bases from V and 5 bases from J, leaving 17 bases between. CDR3 length: 15 amino acids.

This clone was detected once. The rearrangement uses TRBV5-1 and TRBJ2-1; weak D call: TRBD2 (5 bases). This CDR3 is 15 amino acids long. Trimming pared 0 bases from V and 7 bases from J, leaving 14 bases between. Germline lookup yields CDR1 SGHRS and CDR2 YFSETQ. CDR3 nucleotides: TGCGCCAGCAGCTTGGTAATGGGAGAATTTAATGAGCAGTTCTTC. Residues: CASSLVMGEFNEQFF. Using reference TRBV5-1 and TRBJ2-1 for the parts outside the CDR3, the full variable domain is KAGVTQTPRYLIKTRGQQVTLSCSPISGHRSVSWYQQTPGQGLQFLFEYFSETQRNKGNFPGRFSGRQFSNSRSEMNVSTLELGDSALYLCASSLVMGEFNEQFFGPGTRLTVL.

V is TRBV18 and J is TRBJ1-4, with D uncertain. The V end was cut by 0 bases, the J end by 8 bases, with 13 bases between. There are 15 residues in the CDR3. Germline V gives CDR1 KGHSH, CDR2 LQKENI. The CDR3 region is CASSPPGGSQEKLFF. The CDR3 DNA reads as TGTGCCAGCTCACCACCAGGAGGGAGCCAGGAAAAACTGTTTTTT.

The chain combines TRBV3-1 (or the pseudogene TRBV3-2) with TRBJ1-4, with a tentative D call TRBD1 (6 bases). From germline, CDR1 is LGHDT and CDR2 YNNKEL (reference sequence). Trimming shortened V by 8 bases and J by 5 bases, and 12 bases separated the two germline ends. The CDR3 runs 13 residues. Here the CDR3 reads CASASRGNEKLFF. CDR3 coding DNA: TGTGCCAGCGCGTCCAGGGGAAATGAAAAACTGTTTTTT.